This is a list of T cell receptor beta chains from one sample in a study of human T cells and chemical hapten exposure. TCRdb recomputed calls from the RACE reads with MiXCR, one row per CDR3 protein. The sample consists of 95,000 to 130,000 distinct CDR3 sequences, around 10% of them appearing once. The source material was whole blood, sampled in connection with sensitization to the hapten diphenylcyclopropenone (DPC). The source is a woman in her 50s with alopecia areata. Some clones in this sample may be carry-over from other donors' samples. The CDR3 runs from the conserved cysteine through the conserved F or W. Clone size, where shown, is once, few, many, or a class for clones that have expanded.

j_gene: TRBJ1-2
abundance: few
v_gene: TRBV28
CDR3aa: CASRGGQTFNYGYTF

j_gene: TRBJ2-4
abundance: NA
v_gene: TRBV7-2
CDR3aa: CASSPLTGNIQYF

j_gene: TRBJ2-3
abundance: many
v_gene: TRBV6-5
CDR3aa: CASSYYGTGGTTSTDTQYF

j_gene: TRBJ2-1
abundance: many
v_gene: TRBV12-3/TRBV12-4
CDR3aa: CASSRRQGDEQFF

j_gene: TRBJ2-7
abundance: many
v_gene: TRBV27
CDR3aa: CASSLPQRTSGRTCSYEQYF

j_gene: TRBJ2-1
abundance: few
v_gene: TRBV28
CDR3aa: CASSLPLSSYNEQFF

j_gene: TRBJ2-7
abundance: few
v_gene: TRBV29-1
CDR3aa: CSPLVGGF

j_gene: TRBJ2-2
abundance: few
v_gene: TRBV12-3/TRBV12-4
CDR3aa: CASRNYIGELFF

j_gene: TRBJ2-5
abundance: many
v_gene: TRBV7-9
CDR3aa: CASSLAGYQETQYF

j_gene: TRBJ1-1
abundance: many
v_gene: TRBV7-9
CDR3aa: CASSFQGGEAFF

j_gene: TRBJ1-1
abundance: NA
v_gene: TRBV4-3
CDR3aa: CASSQEEGSTEAFF

j_gene: TRBJ2-1
abundance: few
v_gene: TRBV5-1
CDR3aa: CASSLAGTSGYNEQFF

j_gene: TRBJ2-5
abundance: few
v_gene: TRBV5-1
CDR3aa: CASSLEAGGQETQYF

j_gene: TRBJ2-1
abundance: few
v_gene: TRBV10-3
CDR3aa: CAISEWDYINEQFF

j_gene: TRBJ1-1
abundance: few
v_gene: TRBV29-1
CDR3aa: CSVEEGGVGLVDTEAFF

j_gene: TRBJ2-1
abundance: NA
v_gene: TRBV9
CDR3aa: CASSVVSASSYNEQFF

j_gene: TRBJ2-7
abundance: few
v_gene: TRBV2
CDR3aa: CASNLLGGEQYF

j_gene: TRBJ2-5
abundance: NA
v_gene: TRBV5-1
CDR3aa: CASSFGNPFQETQYF

j_gene: TRBJ1-6
abundance: NA
v_gene: TRBV4-2
CDR3aa: CASSPGQRGSPLHF

j_gene: TRBJ2-3
abundance: few
v_gene: TRBV11-1
CDR3aa: CASSLLLAGTTNTDTQYF

j_gene: TRBJ1-4
abundance: many
v_gene: TRBV18
CDR3aa: CASSPRGATNEKLFF

j_gene: TRBJ2-5
abundance: NA
v_gene: TRBV3-1
CDR3aa: CASSRETPETQYF

j_gene: TRBJ1-1
abundance: NA
v_gene: TRBV7-9
CDR3aa: CASSVFEAFF

j_gene: TRBJ2-3
abundance: few
v_gene: TRBV29-1
CDR3aa: CSAILANTQYF

j_gene: TRBJ2-1
abundance: NA
v_gene: TRBV5-5
CDR3aa: CASIRNDEQFF

j_gene: TRBJ2-3
abundance: many
v_gene: TRBV29-1
CDR3aa: CSSSGGGSTDTQYF

j_gene: TRBJ1-2
abundance: many
v_gene: TRBV28
CDR3aa: CASSSKTF

j_gene: TRBJ1-3
abundance: NA
v_gene: TRBV3-1
CDR3aa: CASSQEGNLGNTIYF

j_gene: TRBJ2-1
abundance: many
v_gene: TRBV20-1
CDR3aa: CSARTPAAGGNNEQFF

j_gene: TRBJ1-5
abundance: NA
v_gene: TRBV6-2/TRBV6-3
CDR3aa: CASSFLGGPNQPQHF

j_gene: TRBJ2-7
abundance: many
v_gene: TRBV4-1
CDR3aa: CASSRPDGNSYEQYF

j_gene: TRBJ1-2
abundance: few
v_gene: TRBV6-5
CDR3aa: CASSYKGQGNGYTF

j_gene: TRBJ2-5
abundance: many
v_gene: TRBV29-1
CDR3aa: CSVGRLETQYF

j_gene: TRBJ2-7
abundance: NA
v_gene: TRBV3-1
CDR3aa: CASSWRGTAYEQYF

j_gene: TRBJ2-1
abundance: many
v_gene: TRBV10-3
CDR3aa: CAIRPLNINEQFF

j_gene: TRBJ1-5
abundance: NA
v_gene: TRBV12-3/TRBV12-4
CDR3aa: CASSLIYNQPQHF

j_gene: TRBJ1-1
abundance: few
v_gene: TRBV2
CDR3aa: CASKLDLSSTEAFF

j_gene: TRBJ1-2
abundance: many
v_gene: TRBV6-5
CDR3aa: CASSFGTGNGYTF

j_gene: TRBJ2-4
abundance: many
v_gene: TRBV12-3/TRBV12-4
CDR3aa: CASSLRGQGLNIQYF

j_gene: TRBJ1-1
abundance: few
v_gene: TRBV29-1
CDR3aa: CSVDPLTVNTEAFF

j_gene: TRBJ2-3
abundance: many
v_gene: TRBV6-4
CDR3aa: CASSDSDRGPTDTQYF

j_gene: TRBJ2-2
abundance: NA
v_gene: TRBV7-6
CDR3aa: CASSAGRSNTGELFF

j_gene: TRBJ2-1
abundance: NA
v_gene: TRBV20-1
CDR3aa: CSALGGLYNEQFF

j_gene: TRBJ1-2
abundance: many
v_gene: TRBV6-2/TRBV6-3
CDR3aa: CASSRDIYGYTF

j_gene: TRBJ2-3
abundance: NA
v_gene: TRBV10-1
CDR3aa: CASSEWRTTDTQYF

j_gene: TRBJ2-3
abundance: NA
v_gene: TRBV7-8
CDR3aa: CASSLRASHPSDTQYF

j_gene: TRBJ2-2
abundance: few
v_gene: TRBV24-1
CDR3aa: CATSDLPGQGAYGELFF

j_gene: TRBJ2-3
abundance: few
v_gene: TRBV6-5
CDR3aa: CASSYSRAGVGTDTQYF

j_gene: TRBJ1-1
abundance: NA
v_gene: TRBV7-8
CDR3aa: CASSLYQTGKVNTEAFF

j_gene: TRBJ1-1
abundance: NA
v_gene: TRBV7-9
CDR3aa: CASSQDKNTEAFF

j_gene: TRBJ1-2
abundance: NA
v_gene: TRBV4-2
CDR3aa: CASSQGGTNYGYTF

j_gene: TRBJ2-2
abundance: few
v_gene: TRBV28
CDR3aa: CASGRARDTGELFF

j_gene: TRBJ2-5
abundance: many
v_gene: TRBV18
CDR3aa: CASSRSSQETQYF

j_gene: TRBJ2-1
abundance: NA
v_gene: TRBV6-2/TRBV6-3
CDR3aa: CASRLSGGGNEQFF